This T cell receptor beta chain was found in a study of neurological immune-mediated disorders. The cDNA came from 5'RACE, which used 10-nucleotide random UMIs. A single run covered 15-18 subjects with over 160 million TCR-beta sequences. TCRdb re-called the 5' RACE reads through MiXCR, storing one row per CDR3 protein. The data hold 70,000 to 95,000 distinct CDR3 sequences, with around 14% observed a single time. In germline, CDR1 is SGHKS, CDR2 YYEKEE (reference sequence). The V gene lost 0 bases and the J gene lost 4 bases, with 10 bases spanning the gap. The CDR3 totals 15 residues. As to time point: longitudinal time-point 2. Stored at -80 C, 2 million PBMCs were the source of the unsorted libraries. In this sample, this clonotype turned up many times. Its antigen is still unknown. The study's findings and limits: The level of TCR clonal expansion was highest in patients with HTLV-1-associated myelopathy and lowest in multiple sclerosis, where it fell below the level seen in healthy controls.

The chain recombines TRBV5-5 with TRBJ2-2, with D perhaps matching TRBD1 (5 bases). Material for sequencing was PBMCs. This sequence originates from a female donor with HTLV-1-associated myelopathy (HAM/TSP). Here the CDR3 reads CASSLGTSVTGELFF. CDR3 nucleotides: TGTGCCAGCAGCTTGGGGACATCTGTCACCGGGGAGCTGTTTTTT.